This T cell receptor (beta chain) was profiled in a study of shared clonotypes between healthy human individuals. Study findings and constraints: The genetic and exposure-history diversity represented was limited by few donors. Sharing across four donors was highest in naive CD4 (roughly 5%) and lowest in memory CD8 (around 0.4%).

Method: immunoSEQ multiplex PCR; TCRdb's copy keeps in-frame clones and lacks some. Of roughly 1.5 million clones detected, approximately 98% appear once; the ten largest clones hold around 0.45%. This clone appeared a few times. Its antigen is not known. V lost 3 bases and J lost 4, with 10 bases in between. This CDR3 comprises 14 residues. CDR1 SGHRS and CDR2 YFSETQ come from the germline V gene. Memory CD4+ cells were the fraction left after CD45RA+ naive selection. Material for sequencing was naive CD4+ T cells sorted from blood. As to subset: CD45RA+ positively selected. J is TRBJ2-2 and V is TRBV5-1; no firm D call. This clonotype was obtained from a man aged 25 to 40 in good health. The CDR3 region is CASSSVLGTGELFF. DNA of the CDR3: TGCGCCAGCAGCTCAGTGTTGGGCACCGGGGAGCTGTTTTTT.